This T cell receptor beta chain is from a study of T-cell memory formation after mild COVID-19. This clonotype has only a few counts. In TCRdb, the 5' RACE reads were re-called with MiXCR into one record per CDR3 protein. The table shows 470,000 or so distinct CDR3 sequences, with 15% to 25% occurring only once. Sequencing input: PBMCs or a T cell subset sorted from them (not recorded which). This sequence originates from an adult woman who had mild COVID-19 (a few samples of this study predate the infection). Cell type and time point are not known.

The CDR3 here is CASSWGQGLNTGELFF. Written as DNA, the CDR3 is TGTGCCAGCAGCTGGGGACAGGGCCTTAATACCGGGGAGCTGTTTTTT. The rearrangement uses TRBV7-8 and TRBJ2-2; 9 bases agree with TRBD1. The V gene's germline CDR1 is SGHVS and CDR2 FQNEAQ. CDR3 length: 16 amino acids. Losses at the gene ends were 4 bases for V and 5 bases for J; bases not matched to a gene: 8.